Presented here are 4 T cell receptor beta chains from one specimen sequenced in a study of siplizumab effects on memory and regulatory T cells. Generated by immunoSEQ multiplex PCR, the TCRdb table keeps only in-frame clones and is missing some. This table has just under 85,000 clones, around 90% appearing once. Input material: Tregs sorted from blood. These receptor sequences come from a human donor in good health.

In DNA form, the CDR3 reads TGTGCCAGTAGATCGTACAGGGGAGTGGAGACCCAGTACTTC. It translates to CASRSYRGVETQYF. This sequence joins TRBV19 and TRBJ2-5; 7 bases are a match to TRBD1. J gave up 5 bases and V 6 bases, and 9 bases lay outside the gene matches. Per the germline V gene, CDR1 is LNHDA and CDR2 is SQIVND (reference sequence). CDR3 length equals 14 residues.

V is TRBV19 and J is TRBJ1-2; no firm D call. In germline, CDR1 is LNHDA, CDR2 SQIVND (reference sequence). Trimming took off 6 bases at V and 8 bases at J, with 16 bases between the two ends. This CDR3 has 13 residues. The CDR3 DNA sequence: TGTGCCAGTAGCCCTAATGAATCCCCCGGCTACACCTTC. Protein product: CASSPNESPGYTF. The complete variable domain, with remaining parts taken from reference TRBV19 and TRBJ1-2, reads DGGITQSPKYLFRKEGQNVTLSCEQNLNHDAMYWYRQDPGQGLRLIYYSQIVNDFQKGDIAEGYSVSREKKESFPLTVTSAQKNPTAFYLCASSPNESPGYTFGSGTRLTVV.

CDR3 residues: CGITENYGYTF. CDR3 nucleotide sequence: TGCGGAATTACAGAGAACTATGGCTACACCTTC. The chain joins TRBV20-1 to TRBJ1-2; D remains unclear. Germline CDR1 is DFQATT and CDR2 is SNEGSKA (reference sequence). CDR3 length: 11 residues.

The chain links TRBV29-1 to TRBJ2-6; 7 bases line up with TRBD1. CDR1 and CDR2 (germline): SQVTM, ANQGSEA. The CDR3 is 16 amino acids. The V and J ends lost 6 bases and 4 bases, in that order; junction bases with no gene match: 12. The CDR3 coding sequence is TGCAGCGTATCCGGGACAGTAACCCGAGGGGCCAACGTCCTGACTTTC. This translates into CSVSGTVTRGANVLTF.